The 2 T cell receptor beta chains listed next were all sequenced from one sample in a study of T cells in tumors after PD-1 blockade (dated by TCRdb to about 2019). The time point label, read with the paper, signifies: after anti-PD-1 therapy. The library was built by means of the immunoSEQ multiplex PCR assay. TCRdb holds this immuneACCESS table with in-frame rearrangements only. Some clones are missing; in checked studies, unresolved V genes explain under half, and the rest has no known cause. In this sample the table shows about 25,000 clones, around four fifths of which occur a single time. The ten largest account for around 12% of the sample. Material: PBMCs, obtained after anti-PD-1 treatment. The receptors originated from a human donor with basal cell carcinoma.

The V and J genes are TRBV4-2 and TRBJ2-2; 12 bases fit TRBD2. V lost 1 base, J lost 5 bases, and 5 bases stayed unmatched. Germline V CDR1 and CDR2: LGHNA, YNFKEQ. The CDR3 loop spans 17 amino acids. DNA of the CDR3: TGTGCCAGCAGCCAAGGCGGACTAGCGGGGCTGACCGGGGAGCTGTTTTTT. Its translation: CASSQGGLAGLTGELFF.

This chain connects TRBV18 to TRBJ2-5; D is unresolved. This CDR3 has 13 residues. Germline CDR1 is KGHSH and CDR2 is LQKENI. V gave up 2 bases and J gave up 4 bases, with 8 bases separating them. CDR3 sequence (DNA): TGTGCCAGCTCACCAGTCACCAGAGAGACCCAGTACTTC. Its protein product is CASSPVTRETQYF.